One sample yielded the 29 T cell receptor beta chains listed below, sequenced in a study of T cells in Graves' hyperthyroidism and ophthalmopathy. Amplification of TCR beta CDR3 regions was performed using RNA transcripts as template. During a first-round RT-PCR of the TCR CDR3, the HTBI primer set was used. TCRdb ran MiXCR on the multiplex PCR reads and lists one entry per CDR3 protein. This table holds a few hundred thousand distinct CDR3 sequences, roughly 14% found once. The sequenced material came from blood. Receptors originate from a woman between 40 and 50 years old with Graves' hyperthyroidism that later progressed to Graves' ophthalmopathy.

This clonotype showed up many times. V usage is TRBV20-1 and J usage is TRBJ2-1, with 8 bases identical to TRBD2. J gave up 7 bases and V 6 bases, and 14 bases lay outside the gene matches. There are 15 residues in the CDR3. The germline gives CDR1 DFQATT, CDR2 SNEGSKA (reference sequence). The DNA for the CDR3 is TGCAGTGCCCGAGGGGGAGCGGGAGTGTGTAATGAGCAGTTCTTC. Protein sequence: CSARGGAGVCNEQFF.

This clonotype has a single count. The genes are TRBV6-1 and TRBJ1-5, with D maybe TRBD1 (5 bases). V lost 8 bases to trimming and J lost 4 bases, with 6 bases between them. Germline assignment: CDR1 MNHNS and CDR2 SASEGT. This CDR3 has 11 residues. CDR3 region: CASAGNQPQHF. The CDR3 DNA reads TGTGCCAGCGCAGGGAATCAGCCCCAGCATTTT.

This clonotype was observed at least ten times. The chain's CDR3 is CASSLQGTSNQPQHF. The CDR3 DNA sequence: TGTGCCAGCAGTCTACAGGGCACAAGCAATCAGCCCCAGCATTTT. This chain joins TRBV12-3 or TRBV12-4 and TRBJ1-5; possible D gene TRBD1, 6 bases. V dropped 5 bases and J dropped 1 base, with 12 bases sitting between them. This CDR3 spans 15 amino acids.

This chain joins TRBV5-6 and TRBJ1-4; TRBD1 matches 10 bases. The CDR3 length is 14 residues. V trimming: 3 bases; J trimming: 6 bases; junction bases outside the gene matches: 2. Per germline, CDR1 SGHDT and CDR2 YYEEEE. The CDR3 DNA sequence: TGTGCCAGCAGCTGGGACAGGGGACATGAAAAACTGTTTTTT. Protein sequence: CASSWDRGHEKLFF. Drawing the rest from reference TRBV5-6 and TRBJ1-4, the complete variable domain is DAGVTQSPTHLIKTRGQQVTLRCSPKSGHDTVSWYQQALGQGPQFIFQYYEEEERQRGNFPDRFSGHQFPNYSSELNVNALLLGDSALYLCASSWDRGHEKLFFGSGTQLSVL.

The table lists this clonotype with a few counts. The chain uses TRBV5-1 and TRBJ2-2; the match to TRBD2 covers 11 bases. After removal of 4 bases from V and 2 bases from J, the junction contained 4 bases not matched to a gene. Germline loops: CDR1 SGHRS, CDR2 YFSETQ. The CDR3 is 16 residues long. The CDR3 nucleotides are TGCGCCAGCAGCAAGACTAGCGGGATAAACACCGGGGAGCTGTTTTTT. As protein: CASSKTSGINTGELFF.

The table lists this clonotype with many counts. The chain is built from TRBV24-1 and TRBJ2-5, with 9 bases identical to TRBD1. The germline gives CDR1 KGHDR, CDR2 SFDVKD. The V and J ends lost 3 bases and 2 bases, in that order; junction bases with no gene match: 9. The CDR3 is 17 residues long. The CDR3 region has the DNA TGTGCCACCAGTGATCCCCTACAGGGGGCTTCTCAAGAGACCCAGTACTTC. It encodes CATSDPLQGASQETQYF.

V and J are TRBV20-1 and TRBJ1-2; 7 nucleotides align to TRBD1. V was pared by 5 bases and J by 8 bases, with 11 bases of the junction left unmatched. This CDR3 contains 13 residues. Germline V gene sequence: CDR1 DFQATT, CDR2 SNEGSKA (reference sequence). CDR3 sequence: CSASSGTGDGYTF. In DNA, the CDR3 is TGCAGTGCTTCCTCCGGCACAGGGGACGGCTACACCTTC.

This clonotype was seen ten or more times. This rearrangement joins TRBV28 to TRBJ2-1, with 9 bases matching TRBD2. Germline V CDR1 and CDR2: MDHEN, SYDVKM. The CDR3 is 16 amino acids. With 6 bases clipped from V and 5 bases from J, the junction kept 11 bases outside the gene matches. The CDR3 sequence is CASRYSGSVGHNEQFF. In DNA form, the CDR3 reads TGTGCCAGCAGGTATAGCGGGAGTGTGGGGCACAATGAGCAGTTCTTC.

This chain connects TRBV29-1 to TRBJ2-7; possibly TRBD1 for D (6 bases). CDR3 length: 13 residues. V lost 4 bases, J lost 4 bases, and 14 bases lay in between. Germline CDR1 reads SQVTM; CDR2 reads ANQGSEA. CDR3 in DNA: TGCAGCGTTGCGTGGGGGCCTTATTACGAGCAGTACTTC. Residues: CSVAWGPYYEQYF.

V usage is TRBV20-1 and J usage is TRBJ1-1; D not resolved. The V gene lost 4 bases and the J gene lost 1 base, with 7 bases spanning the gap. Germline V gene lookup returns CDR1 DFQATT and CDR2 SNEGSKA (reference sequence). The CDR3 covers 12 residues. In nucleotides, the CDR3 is TGCAGTGCTATCCGGGGGAACACTGAAGCTTTCTTT. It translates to CSAIRGNTEAFF.

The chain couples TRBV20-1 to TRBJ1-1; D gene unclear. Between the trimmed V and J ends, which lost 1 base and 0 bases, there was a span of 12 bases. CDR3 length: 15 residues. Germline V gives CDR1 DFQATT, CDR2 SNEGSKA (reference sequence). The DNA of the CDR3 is TGCAGTGCTAGAGTAATAGACACCTTGAACACTGAAGCTTTCTTT. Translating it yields CSARVIDTLNTEAFF.

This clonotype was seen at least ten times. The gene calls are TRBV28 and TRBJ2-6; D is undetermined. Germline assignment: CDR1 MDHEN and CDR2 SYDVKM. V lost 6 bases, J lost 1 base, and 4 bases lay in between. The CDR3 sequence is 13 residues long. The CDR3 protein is CASRMSGANVLTF. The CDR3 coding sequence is TGTGCCAGCAGAATGTCTGGGGCCAACGTCCTGACTTTC.

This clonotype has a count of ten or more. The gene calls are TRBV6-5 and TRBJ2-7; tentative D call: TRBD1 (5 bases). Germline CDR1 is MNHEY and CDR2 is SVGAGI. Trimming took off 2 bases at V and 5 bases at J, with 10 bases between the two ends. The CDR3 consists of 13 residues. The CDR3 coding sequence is TGTGCCAGCAGTTACGGGTCAGGGCACGAGCAGTACTTC. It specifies CASSYGSGHEQYF.

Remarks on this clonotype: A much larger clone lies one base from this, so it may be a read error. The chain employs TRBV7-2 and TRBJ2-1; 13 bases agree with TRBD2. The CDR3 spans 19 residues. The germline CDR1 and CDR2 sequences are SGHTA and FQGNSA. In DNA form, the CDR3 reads TGTGTCAGCAGCCGAACTTGGACTAGCGGGAGAGCCAGCCTCCATGAGCAGTTCTTC. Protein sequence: CVSSRTWTSGRASLHEQFF.

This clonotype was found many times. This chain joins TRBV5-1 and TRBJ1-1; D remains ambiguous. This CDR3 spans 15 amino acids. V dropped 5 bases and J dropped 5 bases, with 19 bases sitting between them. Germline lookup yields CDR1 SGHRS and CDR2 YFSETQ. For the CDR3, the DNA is TGCGCCAGCAGTCCAAACCCGGGTTTGAGGACTGAAGCTTTCTTT. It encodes CASSPNPGLRTEAFF.

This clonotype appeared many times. The DNA of the CDR3 is TGCAGTGCGAGCCGTGGTGGCAGGGAGGGCTACACCTTC. Translating gives CSASRGGREGYTF. The chain links TRBV20-1 to TRBJ1-2, with D possibly being TRBD1 (5 bases). Germline V gives CDR1 DFQATT, CDR2 SNEGSKA (reference sequence). The V end was cut by 6 bases, the J end by 8 bases, with 19 bases between. This CDR3 is built from 13 residues.

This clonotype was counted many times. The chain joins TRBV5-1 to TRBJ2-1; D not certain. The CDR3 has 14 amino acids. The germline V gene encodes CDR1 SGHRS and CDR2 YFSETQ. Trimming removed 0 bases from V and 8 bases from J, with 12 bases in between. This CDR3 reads CASSLGGRLDEQFF. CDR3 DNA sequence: TGCGCCAGCAGCTTGGGCGGCAGGCTCGATGAGCAGTTCTTC.

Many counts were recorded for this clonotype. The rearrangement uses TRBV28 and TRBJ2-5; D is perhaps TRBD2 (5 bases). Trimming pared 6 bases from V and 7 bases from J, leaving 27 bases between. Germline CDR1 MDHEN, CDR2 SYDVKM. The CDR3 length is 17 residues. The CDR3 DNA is TGTGCCAGCAGCCGAAGACAAAAACTAGAATTGATTGGGACCCAGTACTTC. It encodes CASSRRQKLELIGTQYF.

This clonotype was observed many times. CDR3 amino acids: CASSLGQGRTGELFF. CDR3 nucleotide sequence: TGTGCCAGTAGTCTTGGACAGGGTCGGACCGGGGAGCTGTTTTTT. This chain uses TRBV19 with TRBJ2-2, with 8 bases that match TRBD1. This CDR3 region has 15 residues. Germline V gene sequence: CDR1 LNHDA, CDR2 SQIVND (reference sequence). With 5 bases clipped from V and 5 bases from J, the junction kept 7 bases outside the gene matches.

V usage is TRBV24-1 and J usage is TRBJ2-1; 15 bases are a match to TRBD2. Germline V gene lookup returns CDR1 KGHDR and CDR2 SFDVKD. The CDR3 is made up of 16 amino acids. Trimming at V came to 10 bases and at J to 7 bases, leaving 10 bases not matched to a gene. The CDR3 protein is CATGGLAGGMGNEQFF. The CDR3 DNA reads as TGTGCCACAGGCGGACTAGCGGGAGGGATGGGGAATGAGCAGTTCTTC.

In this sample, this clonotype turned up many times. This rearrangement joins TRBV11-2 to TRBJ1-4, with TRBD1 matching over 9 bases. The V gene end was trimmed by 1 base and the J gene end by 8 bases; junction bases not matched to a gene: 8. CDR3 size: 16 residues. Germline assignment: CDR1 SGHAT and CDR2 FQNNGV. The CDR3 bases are TGTGCCAGCAGCTTAGGTCATACAGGGGGCGAGGAAAAACTGTTTTTT. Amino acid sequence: CASSLGHTGGEEKLFF.

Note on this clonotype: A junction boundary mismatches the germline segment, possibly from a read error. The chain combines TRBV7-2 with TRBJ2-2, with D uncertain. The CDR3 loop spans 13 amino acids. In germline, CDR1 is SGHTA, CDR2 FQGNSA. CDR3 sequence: CARSFLNTGELFF. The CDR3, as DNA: TGTGCCAGAAGCTTTCTGAACACCGGGGAGCTGTTTTTT.

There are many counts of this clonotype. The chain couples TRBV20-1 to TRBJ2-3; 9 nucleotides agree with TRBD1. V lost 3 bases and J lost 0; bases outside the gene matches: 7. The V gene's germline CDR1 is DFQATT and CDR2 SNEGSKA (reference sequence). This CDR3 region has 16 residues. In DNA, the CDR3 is TGCAGTGCTAGTTGGACAGGGGACTCTAGCACAGATACGCAGTATTTT. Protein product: CSASWTGDSSTDTQYF.

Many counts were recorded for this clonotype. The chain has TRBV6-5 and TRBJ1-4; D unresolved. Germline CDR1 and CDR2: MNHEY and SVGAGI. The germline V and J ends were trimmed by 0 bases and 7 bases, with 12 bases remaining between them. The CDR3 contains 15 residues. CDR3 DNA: TGTGCCAGCAGTTACTCGCTGGGTTCAGGTGAAAAACTGTTTTTT. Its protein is CASSYSLGSGEKLFF.

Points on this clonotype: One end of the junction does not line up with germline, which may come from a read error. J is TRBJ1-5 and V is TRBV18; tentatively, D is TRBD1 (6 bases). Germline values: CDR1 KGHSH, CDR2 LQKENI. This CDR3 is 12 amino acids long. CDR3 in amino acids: CASSPGDQPRHF. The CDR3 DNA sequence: TGTGCCAGCTCTCCAGGGGATCAGCCCCGGCATTTT.

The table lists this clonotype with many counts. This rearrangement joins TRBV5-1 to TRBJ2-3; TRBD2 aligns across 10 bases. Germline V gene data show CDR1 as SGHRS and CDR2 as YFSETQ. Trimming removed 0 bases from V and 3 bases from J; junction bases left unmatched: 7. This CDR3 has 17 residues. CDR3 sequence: CASSLARSGRATDTQYF. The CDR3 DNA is TGCGCCAGCAGCTTGGCCCGGAGCGGGAGGGCAACAGATACGCAGTATTTT.

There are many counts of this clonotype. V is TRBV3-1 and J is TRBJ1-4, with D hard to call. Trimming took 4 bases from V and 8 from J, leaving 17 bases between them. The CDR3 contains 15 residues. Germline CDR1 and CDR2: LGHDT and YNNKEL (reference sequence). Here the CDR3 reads CASSPAALASEKLFF. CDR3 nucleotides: TGTGCCAGCAGCCCCGCGGCTTTGGCCTCAGAAAAACTGTTTTTT.

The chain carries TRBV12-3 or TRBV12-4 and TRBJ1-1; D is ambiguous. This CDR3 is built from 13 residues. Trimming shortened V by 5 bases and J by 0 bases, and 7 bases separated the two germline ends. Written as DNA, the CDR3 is TGTGCCAGCAGTCCTCAATTGAACACTGAAGCTTTCTTT. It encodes CASSPQLNTEAFF.

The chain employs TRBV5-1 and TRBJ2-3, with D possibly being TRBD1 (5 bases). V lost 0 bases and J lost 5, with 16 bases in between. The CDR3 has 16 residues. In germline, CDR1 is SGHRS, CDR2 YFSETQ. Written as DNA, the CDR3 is TGCGCCAGCAGCTTGGTTGGCAGGGTATTTGGAGATACGCAGTATTTT. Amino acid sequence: CASSLVGRVFGDTQYF.